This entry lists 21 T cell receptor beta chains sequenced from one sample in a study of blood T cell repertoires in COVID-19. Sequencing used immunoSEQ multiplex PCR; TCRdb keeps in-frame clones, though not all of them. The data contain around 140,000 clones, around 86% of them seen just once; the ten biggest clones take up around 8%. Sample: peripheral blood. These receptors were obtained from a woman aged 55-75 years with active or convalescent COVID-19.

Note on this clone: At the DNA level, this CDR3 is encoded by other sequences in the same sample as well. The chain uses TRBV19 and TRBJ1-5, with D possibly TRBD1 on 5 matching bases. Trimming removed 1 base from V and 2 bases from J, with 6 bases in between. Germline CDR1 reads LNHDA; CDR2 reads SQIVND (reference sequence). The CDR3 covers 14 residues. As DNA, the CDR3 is TGTGCCAGTAGTATAGCGGGGGGCAATCAGCCCCAGCATTTT. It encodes CASSIAGGNQPQHF.

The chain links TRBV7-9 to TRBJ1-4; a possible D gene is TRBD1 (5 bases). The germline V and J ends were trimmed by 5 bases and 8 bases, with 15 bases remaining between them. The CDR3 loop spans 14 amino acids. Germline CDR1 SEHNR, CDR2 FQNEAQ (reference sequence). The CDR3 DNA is TGTGCCAGCAGCCTAATGGCAGGGAGGGAAAAACTGTTTTTT. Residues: CASSLMAGREKLFF.

The chain's CDR3 is CASGTEFEKLFF. CDR3 in DNA: TGTGCCAGTGGGACAGAGTTCGAAAAACTGTTTTTT. The chain employs TRBV19 and TRBJ1-4, with 7 bases lining up with TRBD1. V lost 8 bases to trimming and J lost 8 bases; unmatched junction nucleotides: 5. The CDR3 consists of 12 residues. CDR1 LNHDA and CDR2 SQIVND come from the germline V gene (reference sequence).

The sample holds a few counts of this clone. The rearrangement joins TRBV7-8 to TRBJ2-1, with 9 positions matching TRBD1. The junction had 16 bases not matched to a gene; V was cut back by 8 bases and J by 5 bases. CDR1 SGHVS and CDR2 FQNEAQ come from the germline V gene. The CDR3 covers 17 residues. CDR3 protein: CASRLRDRERVDNEQFF. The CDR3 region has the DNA TGTGCCAGCCGCCTCCGGGACAGGGAGAGGGTAGACAATGAGCAGTTCTTC.

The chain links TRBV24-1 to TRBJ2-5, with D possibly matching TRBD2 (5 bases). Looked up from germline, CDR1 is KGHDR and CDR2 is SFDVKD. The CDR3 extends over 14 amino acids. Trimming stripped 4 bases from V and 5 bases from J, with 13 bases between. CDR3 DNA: TGTGCCACCAGTGAACCCGGACTGGGGGAGACCCAGTACTTC. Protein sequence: CATSEPGLGETQYF.

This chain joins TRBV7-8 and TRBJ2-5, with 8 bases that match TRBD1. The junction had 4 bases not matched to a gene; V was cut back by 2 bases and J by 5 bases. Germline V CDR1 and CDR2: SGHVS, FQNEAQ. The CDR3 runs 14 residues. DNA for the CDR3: TGTGCCAGCAGCTTAAGAACAGGGGGGGAGACCCAGTACTTC. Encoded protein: CASSLRTGGETQYF.

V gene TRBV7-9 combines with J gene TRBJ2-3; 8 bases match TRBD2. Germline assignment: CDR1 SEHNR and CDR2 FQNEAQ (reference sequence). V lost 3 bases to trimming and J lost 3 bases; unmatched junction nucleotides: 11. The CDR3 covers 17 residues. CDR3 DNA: TGTGCCAGCAGCTTTCATCCCCTAGCGGGTCAAACAGATACGCAGTATTTT. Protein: CASSFHPLAGQTDTQYF.

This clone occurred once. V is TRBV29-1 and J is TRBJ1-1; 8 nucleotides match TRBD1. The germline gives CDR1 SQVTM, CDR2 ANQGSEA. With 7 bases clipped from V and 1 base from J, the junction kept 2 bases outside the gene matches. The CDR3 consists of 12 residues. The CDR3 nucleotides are TGCAGCGGTGACAGGGGGAACACTGAAGCTTTCTTT. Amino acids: CSGDRGNTEAFF.

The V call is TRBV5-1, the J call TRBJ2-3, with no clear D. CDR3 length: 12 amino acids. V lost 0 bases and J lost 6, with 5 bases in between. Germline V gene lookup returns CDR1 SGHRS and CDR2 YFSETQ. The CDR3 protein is CASSLVADTQYF. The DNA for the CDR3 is TGCGCCAGCAGCTTGGTCGCGGATACGCAGTATTTT.

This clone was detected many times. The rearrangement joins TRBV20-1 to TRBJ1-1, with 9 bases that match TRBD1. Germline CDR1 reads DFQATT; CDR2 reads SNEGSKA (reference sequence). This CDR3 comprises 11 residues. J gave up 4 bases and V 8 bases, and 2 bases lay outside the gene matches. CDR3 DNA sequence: TGCAGTCAGGACAGGGGCACTGAAGCTTTCTTT. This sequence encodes CSQDRGTEAFF.

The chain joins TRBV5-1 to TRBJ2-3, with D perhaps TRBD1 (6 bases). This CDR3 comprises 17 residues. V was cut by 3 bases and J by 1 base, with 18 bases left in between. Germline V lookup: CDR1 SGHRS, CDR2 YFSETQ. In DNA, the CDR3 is TGCGCCAGCAGCTGGATACAGGGTTTGGCACGCACAGATACGCAGTATTTT. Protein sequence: CASSWIQGLARTDTQYF.

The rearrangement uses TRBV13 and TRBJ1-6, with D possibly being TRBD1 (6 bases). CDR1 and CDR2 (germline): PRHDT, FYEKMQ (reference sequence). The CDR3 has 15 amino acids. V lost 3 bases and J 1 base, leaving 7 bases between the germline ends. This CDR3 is CASSLQGSYNSPLHF. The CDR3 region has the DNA TGTGCCAGCAGCTTGCAGGGGTCCTATAATTCACCCCTCCACTTT.

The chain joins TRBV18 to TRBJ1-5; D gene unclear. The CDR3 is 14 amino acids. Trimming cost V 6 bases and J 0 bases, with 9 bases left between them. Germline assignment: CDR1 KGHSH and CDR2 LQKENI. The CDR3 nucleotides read TGTGCCAGCTCCACCCGAGGTAGCAATCAGCCCCAGCATTTT. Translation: CASSTRGSNQPQHF.

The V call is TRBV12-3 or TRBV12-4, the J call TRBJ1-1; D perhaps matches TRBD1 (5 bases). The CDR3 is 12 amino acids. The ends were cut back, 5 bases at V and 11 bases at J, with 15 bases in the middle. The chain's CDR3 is CASSRGTSYAFF. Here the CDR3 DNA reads TGTGCCAGCAGTAGGGGTACATCATACGCTTTCTTT.

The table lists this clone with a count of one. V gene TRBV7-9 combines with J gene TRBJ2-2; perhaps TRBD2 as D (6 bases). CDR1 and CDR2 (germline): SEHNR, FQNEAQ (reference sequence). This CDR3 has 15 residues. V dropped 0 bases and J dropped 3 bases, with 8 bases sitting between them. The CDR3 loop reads CASSLAGGYTGELFF. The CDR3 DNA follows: TGTGCCAGCAGCTTAGCGGGAGGTTACACCGGGGAGCTGTTTTTT.

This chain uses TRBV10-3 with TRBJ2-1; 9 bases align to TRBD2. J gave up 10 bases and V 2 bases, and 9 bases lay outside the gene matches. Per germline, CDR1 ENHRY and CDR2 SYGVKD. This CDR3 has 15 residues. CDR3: CAISEKWRGGMEQFF. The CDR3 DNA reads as TGTGCCATCAGTGAGAAATGGCGGGGGGGCATGGAGCAGTTCTTC.

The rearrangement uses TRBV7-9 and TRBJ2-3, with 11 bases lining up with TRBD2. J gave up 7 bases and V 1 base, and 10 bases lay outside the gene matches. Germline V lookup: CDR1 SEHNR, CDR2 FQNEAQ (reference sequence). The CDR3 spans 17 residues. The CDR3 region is CASSLGGTSGPKNTQYF. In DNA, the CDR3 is TGTGCCAGCAGCTTAGGGGGGACTAGCGGCCCAAAAAATACGCAGTATTTT. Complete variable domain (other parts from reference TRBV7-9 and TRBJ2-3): DTGVSQNPRHKITKRGQNVTFRCDPISEHNRLYWYRQTLGQGPEFLTYFQNEAQLEKSRLLSDRFSAERPKGSFSTLEIQRTEQGDSAMYLCASSLGGTSGPKNTQYFGPGTRLTVL.

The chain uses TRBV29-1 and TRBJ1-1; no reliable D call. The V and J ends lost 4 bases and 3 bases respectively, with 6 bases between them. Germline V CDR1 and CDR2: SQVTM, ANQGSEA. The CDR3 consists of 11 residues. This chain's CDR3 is CSVGGYTEAFF. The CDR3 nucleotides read TGCAGCGTTGGTGGCTACACTGAAGCTTTCTTT.

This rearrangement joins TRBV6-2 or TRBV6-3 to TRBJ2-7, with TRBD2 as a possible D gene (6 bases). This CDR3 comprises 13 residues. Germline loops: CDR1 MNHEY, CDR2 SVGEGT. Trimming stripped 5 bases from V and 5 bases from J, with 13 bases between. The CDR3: CASSMTGVNEQYF. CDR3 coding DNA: TGTGCCAGCAGTATGACGGGGGTGAACGAGCAGTACTTC.

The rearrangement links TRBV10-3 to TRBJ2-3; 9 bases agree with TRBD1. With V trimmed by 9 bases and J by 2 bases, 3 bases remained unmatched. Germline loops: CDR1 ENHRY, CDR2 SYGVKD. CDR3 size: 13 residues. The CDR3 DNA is TGTGCCATTAGGACAGGGGTCACAGATACGCAGTATTTT. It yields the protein CAIRTGVTDTQYF.

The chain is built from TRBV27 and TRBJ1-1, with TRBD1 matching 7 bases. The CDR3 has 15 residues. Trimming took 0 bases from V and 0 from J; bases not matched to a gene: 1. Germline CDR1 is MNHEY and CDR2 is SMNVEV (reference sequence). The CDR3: CASSLSGTVNTEAFF. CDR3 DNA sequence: TGTGCCAGCAGTTTATCTGGGACAGTGAACACTGAAGCTTTCTTT.